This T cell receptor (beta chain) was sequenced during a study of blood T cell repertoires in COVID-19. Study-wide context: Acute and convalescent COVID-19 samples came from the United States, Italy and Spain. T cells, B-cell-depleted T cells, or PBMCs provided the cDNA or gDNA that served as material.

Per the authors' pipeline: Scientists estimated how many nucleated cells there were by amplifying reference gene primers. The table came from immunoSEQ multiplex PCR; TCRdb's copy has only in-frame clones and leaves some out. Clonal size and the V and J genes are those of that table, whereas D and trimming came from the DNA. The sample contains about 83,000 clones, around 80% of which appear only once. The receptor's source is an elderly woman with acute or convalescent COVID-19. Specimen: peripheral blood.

CDR3 loop: CASSASGDPYQETQYF. The DNA for the CDR3 is TGTGCCAGCAGCGCTAGCGGGGACCCCTACCAAGAGACCCAGTACTTC. The chain recombines TRBV9 with TRBJ2-5; 9 nucleotides line up with TRBD2. The CDR3 sequence is 16 residues long. J lost 0 bases, V lost 3 bases, and 6 bases had no gene match. Germline V gene lookup returns CDR1 SGDLS and CDR2 YYNGEE.